The 30 T cell receptor beta chains presented below share a single source sample, sequenced in a study of blood T cell repertoires in COVID-19. Profiled with immunoSEQ multiplex PCR; TCRdb holds only in-frame clones, not every one. The sample lists about 210,000 clones, around 92% occurring once. Input material: peripheral blood. Every receptor here comes from a man younger than 45 with acute or convalescent COVID-19.

The chain employs TRBV5-1 and TRBJ1-1, with TRBD1 identical over 7 bases. Germline V gene lookup returns CDR1 SGHRS and CDR2 YFSETQ. The CDR3 contains 14 residues. Losses at the gene ends were 3 bases for V and 2 bases for J; bases not matched to a gene: 4. The CDR3: CASSSTGRNTEAFF. Here the CDR3 DNA reads TGCGCCAGCAGCTCGACAGGGAGAAACACTGAAGCTTTCTTT.

The V gene is TRBV28, the J gene TRBJ2-3, with 11 bases aligning to TRBD2. CDR1 and CDR2 (germline): MDHEN, SYDVKM. The junction had 2 bases not matched to a gene; V was cut back by 5 bases and J by 1 base. The CDR3 contains 15 residues. The CDR3 is CASSVLAGGTDTQYF. The CDR3 DNA sequence: TGTGCCAGCAGTGTACTAGCGGGGGGCACAGATACGCAGTATTTT.

The rearrangement uses TRBV5-1 and TRBJ2-7; TRBD1 matches 8 bases. The CDR3 is made up of 15 amino acids. Trimming cost V 0 bases and J 3 bases; bases outside gene matches: 5. The germline CDR1 and CDR2 sequences are SGHRS and YFSETQ. The CDR3 sequence is CASSLAGQALYEQYF. The CDR3 DNA is TGCGCCAGCAGCTTGGCGGGACAGGCCCTCTACGAGCAGTACTTC.

The CDR3 reads CASSPSSPRNIGYTF. CDR3 coding DNA: TGTGCCAGCAGCCCGTCCTCCCCCAGGAACATCGGCTACACCTTC. The chain combines TRBV28 with TRBJ1-2; no definite D call. Germline CDR1 is MDHEN and CDR2 is SYDVKM. The CDR3 spans 15 residues. Trimming shortened V by 6 bases and J by 8 bases, and 22 bases separated the two germline ends.

This chain uses TRBV24-1 with TRBJ2-3; weak D call: TRBD2 (5 bases). The V end was cut by 1 base, the J end by 1 base, with 8 bases between. The germline V gene has CDR1 KGHDR and CDR2 SFDVKD. The CDR3 has 15 residues. The CDR3 DNA sequence: TGTGCCACCAGTGATTTCGGCGGGCGCACAGATACGCAGTATTTT. Translating gives CATSDFGGRTDTQYF.

The chain has TRBV30 and TRBJ2-1; 11 bases match TRBD2. Germline values: CDR1 GTSNPN, CDR2 SVGIG (reference sequence). The V gene end was trimmed by 7 bases and the J gene end by 8 bases; junction bases not matched to a gene: 4. The CDR3 loop spans 12 amino acids. CDR3 loop: CALAGGVHEQFF. CDR3 bases: TGTGCCTTAGCGGGAGGGGTCCATGAGCAGTTCTTC.

The chain is built from TRBV28 and TRBJ1-1; a possible D gene is TRBD1 (5 bases). There are 15 residues in the CDR3. V was pared by 3 bases and J by 5 bases, with 16 bases between. In germline, CDR1 is MDHEN, CDR2 SYDVKM. For the CDR3, the DNA is TGTGCCAGCAGTTTGGCCATATGGGGGGGGACTGAAGCTTTCTTT. As protein: CASSLAIWGGTEAFF.

This CDR3 reads CASSLGGQGRSEQYF. The CDR3 coding sequence is TGTGCCAGCAGTTTAGGCGGACAGGGTAGATCCGAGCAGTACTTC. The rearrangement links TRBV28 to TRBJ2-7; 8 nucleotides align to TRBD1. This CDR3 has 15 amino acids. The V and J ends lost 2 bases and 6 bases, in that order; junction bases with no gene match: 9. CDR1 is MDHEN and CDR2 is SYDVKM in the germline V gene.

This chain links TRBV6-5 with TRBJ1-6, with D unresolved. CDR3 length: 12 amino acids. Trimming left V 4 bases short and J 7 bases short, with 5 bases between. The germline V gene encodes CDR1 MNHEY and CDR2 SVGAGI. This CDR3 reads CASSSGNSPLHF. As DNA, the CDR3 is TGTGCCAGCAGTTCGGGGAATTCACCCCTCCACTTT.

The V gene is TRBV28, the J gene TRBJ2-7, with TRBD2 matching 10 bases. Germline assignment: CDR1 MDHEN and CDR2 SYDVKM. The CDR3 length is 14 residues. V trimming: 8 bases; J trimming: 4 bases; junction bases outside the gene matches: 8. The CDR3 DNA reads TGTGCCAGCCAGAATAGCGGGAGGACGTACGAGCAGTACTTC. Translation: CASQNSGRTYEQYF.

This rearrangement joins TRBV30 to TRBJ1-1; TRBD1 is a possible D gene (6 bases). This CDR3 spans 13 amino acids. Germline V lookup: CDR1 GTSNPN, CDR2 SVGIG (reference sequence). Trimming shortened V by 5 bases and J by 2 bases, and 12 bases separated the two germline ends. DNA for the CDR3: TGTGCCTGGGGAAAGACAGGAAACACTGAAGCTTTCTTT. This translates into CAWGKTGNTEAFF.

This clone has at least ten counts. The V and J genes are TRBV28 and TRBJ1-1; a possible D gene is TRBD1 (6 bases). The CDR3 totals 15 residues. Germline V lookup: CDR1 MDHEN, CDR2 SYDVKM. The germline V and J ends were trimmed by 7 bases and 5 bases, with 20 bases remaining between them. This chain's CDR3 is CASTPTVGRGTEAFF. The CDR3 DNA reads TGTGCCAGCACTCCGACAGTGGGGAGGGGGACTGAAGCTTTCTTT.

The J gene is TRBJ2-1, the V gene TRBV3-1 (or the pseudogene TRBV3-2), with 9 bases fitting TRBD1. This CDR3 has 16 residues. Looked up from germline, CDR1 is LGHDT and CDR2 is YNNKEL (reference sequence). Trimming removed 4 bases from V and 6 bases from J; junction bases left unmatched: 10. DNA of the CDR3: TGTGCCAGCAGCCCAAAAACCGGGACAGGGAGCAATGAGCAGTTCTTC. Translating it yields CASSPKTGTGSNEQFF.

This clone came up once. V gene TRBV6-1 combines with J gene TRBJ1-4, with unresolved D. The CDR3 runs to 11 residues. V was shortened by 0 bases and J by 14 bases, with 7 bases between the two germline ends. CDR1 and CDR2 from the germline V gene are MNHNS and SASEGT. CDR3 region: CASSEAFMLFF. The CDR3 coding sequence is TGTGCCAGCAGTGAAGCTTTTATGCTGTTTTTT.

The V gene is TRBV19, the J gene TRBJ2-7; 10 nucleotides match TRBD1. Trimming cost V 10 bases and J 0 bases; bases outside gene matches: 6. Germline CDR1 is LNHDA and CDR2 is SQIVND (reference sequence). This CDR3 comprises 14 residues. The DNA of the CDR3 is TGTGCCACCGGAGGACAGGGGGACTCCTACGAGCAGTACTTC. Its translation is CATGGQGDSYEQYF.

This chain joins TRBV9 and TRBJ2-1; no clear D gene. Germline values: CDR1 SGDLS, CDR2 YYNGEE. The CDR3 consists of 14 residues. V was clipped by 0 bases and J by 5 bases, with 9 bases between them. CDR3 sequence: CASSVDAPDNEQFF. CDR3 in DNA: TGTGCCAGCAGCGTAGATGCCCCGGACAATGAGCAGTTCTTC.

As concerns this clone: Other DNA sequences in the same sample also yield this CDR3. The rearrangement joins TRBV5-4 to TRBJ1-3; 7 positions match TRBD1. CDR3 size: 14 residues. V dropped 6 bases and J dropped 1; count of bases not matched to a gene: 4. Germline lookup yields CDR1 SGHNT and CDR2 YYREEE (reference sequence). The CDR3 coding sequence is TGTGCCAGCACGGACAGGTCTTCTGGAAACACCATATATTTT. This codes for CASTDRSSGNTIYF. The whole variable domain, filled in from reference TRBV5-4 and TRBJ1-3, reads ETGVTQSPTHLIKTRGQQVTLRCSSQSGHNTVSWYQQALGQGPQFIFQYYREEENGRGNFPPRFSGLQFPNYSSELNVNALELDDSALYLCASTDRSSGNTIYFGEGSWLTVV.

The V call is TRBV5-3, the J call TRBJ2-2; weak D call: TRBD2 (6 bases). TRBV5-3 is an ORF, with its function uncertain. The CDR3 totals 18 residues. V dropped 1 base and J dropped 0 bases, with 16 bases sitting between them. CDR3 coding DNA: TGTGCCAGAAGCTTGTCATTTCGTGGGACTCCGAACACCGGGGAGCTGTTTTTT. This translates into CARSLSFRGTPNTGELFF.

The chain employs TRBV6-5 and TRBJ1-4; 10 bases line up with TRBD1. With V trimmed by 7 bases and J by 8 bases, 4 bases remained unmatched. CDR3 length: 13 amino acids. Germline V lookup: CDR1 MNHEY, CDR2 SVGAGI. The CDR3 protein is CASMGQGREKLFF. CDR3 DNA sequence: TGTGCCAGCATGGGACAGGGGAGAGAAAAACTGTTTTTT.

This clone was counted only a few times. The chain joins TRBV24-1 to TRBJ2-2, with 8 bases matching TRBD1. This CDR3 comprises 18 residues. The germline V gene encodes CDR1 KGHDR and CDR2 SFDVKD. Trimming cost V 0 bases and J 2 bases; bases outside gene matches: 7. DNA of the CDR3: TGTGCCACCAGTGATTTGATGGACAGGGAAATAAACACCGGGGAGCTGTTTTTT. Protein: CATSDLMDREINTGELFF.

The rearrangement joins TRBV6-5 to TRBJ1-2; maybe TRBD1 (6 bases). Trimming stripped 7 bases from V and 0 bases from J, with 15 bases between. Germline lookup yields CDR1 MNHEY and CDR2 SVGAGI. The CDR3 covers 15 residues. DNA of the CDR3: TGTGCCAGCACACCCAGGGGCTTAGCTAACTATGGCTACACCTTC. Translating gives CASTPRGLANYGYTF.

This clone was observed a single time. The chain employs TRBV7-9 and TRBJ2-7; D not certain. This CDR3 spans 14 amino acids. The V and J ends lost 4 bases and 6 bases respectively, with 16 bases between them. Germline-derived CDR1 and CDR2 are SEHNR and FQNEAQ (reference sequence). The CDR3 bases are TGTGCCAGCAGCTCTAGTTCTGTCGTTTCCGAGCAGTACTTC. As protein: CASSSSSVVSEQYF.

V and J are TRBV29-1 and TRBJ2-5; possible D gene TRBD2, 6 bases. CDR3 length equals 13 residues. The germline V gene has CDR1 SQVTM and CDR2 ANQGSEA. The V gene lost 4 bases and the J gene lost 3 bases, with 12 bases spanning the gap. The CDR3: CSVAWGGEETQYF. The CDR3 DNA sequence: TGCAGCGTTGCGTGGGGAGGAGAAGAGACCCAGTACTTC.

CDR3 sequence reads: CASAQGSANEKLFF. The CDR3 DNA sequence: TGTGCCAGCGCACAGGGGTCGGCTAATGAAAAACTGTTTTTT. The rearrangement uses TRBV2 and TRBJ1-4; 7 positions agree with TRBD1. CDR3 length equals 14 residues. Per the germline V gene, CDR1 is SNHLY and CDR2 is FYNNEI. V dropped 8 bases and J dropped 3; count of bases not matched to a gene: 6.

This chain connects TRBV4-1 to TRBJ2-2, with 10 bases fitting TRBD2. The CDR3 has 15 residues. Germline CDR1 and CDR2: MGHRA and YSYEKL. J gave up 7 bases and V 2 bases, and 4 bases lay outside the gene matches. DNA of the CDR3: TGCGCCAGCAGCCAAAGCGGGGGGGCTATCGGGGAGCTGTTTTTT. Protein product: CASSQSGGAIGELFF.

This chain links TRBV11-2 with TRBJ1-1; D not resolved. Between the trimmed V and J ends, which lost 5 bases and 4 bases, there was a span of 11 bases. Germline V gene data show CDR1 as SGHAT and CDR2 as FQNNGV. The CDR3 has 13 residues. As DNA, the CDR3 is TGTGCCAGCAGCCCGCGAGCGTTCACTGAAGCTTTCTTT. Translating it yields CASSPRAFTEAFF.

The chain recombines TRBV5-1 with TRBJ2-1; unclear D gene. CDR1 is SGHRS, CDR2 YFSETQ, per germline. This CDR3 is built from 15 residues. The V gene lost 6 bases and the J gene lost 3 bases, with 16 bases spanning the gap. The chain's CDR3 is CASTPRQVDYNEQFF. CDR3 DNA sequence: TGCGCCAGCACCCCACGGCAGGTCGACTACAATGAGCAGTTCTTC.

The chain combines TRBV12-3 or TRBV12-4 with TRBJ1-6; D is possibly TRBD1 (5 bases). The CDR3 runs to 13 residues. V gave up 6 bases and J gave up 9 bases, with 12 bases separating them. The CDR3 nucleotides read TGTGCCAGCAGCTGGGACGGGGGTTCACCCCTCCACTTT. Protein: CASSWDGGSPLHF.

Concerning this clone: The junction departs from the called germline gene at one end, perhaps through a read error. This chain joins TRBV20-1 and TRBJ1-1; D might be TRBD1 (5 bases). Germline values: CDR1 DFQATT, CDR2 SNEGSKA (reference sequence). There are 13 residues in the CDR3. CDR3 sequence reads: CSASYGGNAEAFF. The CDR3 coding sequence is TGCAGTGCTAGTTACGGGGGGAACGCTGAAGCTTTCTTT.

V usage is TRBV23-1 and J usage is TRBJ2-3, with D perhaps matching TRBD1 (6 bases). TRBV23-1 is known as an ORF, though its function is uncertain. V was pared by 4 bases and J by 6 bases, with 8 bases between. The CDR3 is 12 amino acids. CDR3 DNA: TGCGCCAGCAGTCCCCAGGGGGATACGCAGTATTTT. Translated, it gives CASSPQGDTQYF.